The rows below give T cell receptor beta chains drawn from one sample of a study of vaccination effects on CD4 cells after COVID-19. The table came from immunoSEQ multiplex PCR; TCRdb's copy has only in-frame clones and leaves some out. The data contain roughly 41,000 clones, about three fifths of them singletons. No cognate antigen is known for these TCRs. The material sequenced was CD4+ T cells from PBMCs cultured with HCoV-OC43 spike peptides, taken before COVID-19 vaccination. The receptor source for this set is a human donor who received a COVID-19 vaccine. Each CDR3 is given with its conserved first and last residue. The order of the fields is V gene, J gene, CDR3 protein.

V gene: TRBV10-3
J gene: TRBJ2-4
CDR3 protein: CAINDRGGIQYF

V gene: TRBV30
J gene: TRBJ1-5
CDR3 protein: CAWSRDRVGRGNQPQHF

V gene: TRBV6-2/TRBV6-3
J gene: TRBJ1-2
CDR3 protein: CASSYSRTGGYGYTF

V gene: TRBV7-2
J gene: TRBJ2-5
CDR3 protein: CASSPDRGRETQYF

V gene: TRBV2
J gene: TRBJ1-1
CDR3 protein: CASSELENTEAFF

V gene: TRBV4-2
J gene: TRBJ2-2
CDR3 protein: CASSRAGEAAGELFF

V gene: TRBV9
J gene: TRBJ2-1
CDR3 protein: CASSVGAAGSYNEQFF

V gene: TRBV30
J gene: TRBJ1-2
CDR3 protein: CAWSVLLGYTF

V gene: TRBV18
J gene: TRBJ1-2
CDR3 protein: CASSAAGDASYGYTF

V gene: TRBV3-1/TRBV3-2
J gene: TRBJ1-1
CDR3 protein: CASSWGGSTEAFF

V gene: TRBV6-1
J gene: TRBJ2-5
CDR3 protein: CASSETGIGETQYF

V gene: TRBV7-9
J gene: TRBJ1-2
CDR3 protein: CASSPQETGYTF

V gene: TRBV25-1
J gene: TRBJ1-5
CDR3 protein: CASSELMGQPQHF

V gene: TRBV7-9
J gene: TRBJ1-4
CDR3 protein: CASSPGQGATNEKLFF

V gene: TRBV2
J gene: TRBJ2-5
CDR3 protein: CASSLRRGETQYF

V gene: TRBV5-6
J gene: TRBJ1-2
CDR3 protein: CASSFLMGQGYGYTF

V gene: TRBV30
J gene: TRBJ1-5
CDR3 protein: CAWSVRSHQPQHF

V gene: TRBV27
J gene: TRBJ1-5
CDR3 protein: CASSFFGGASNQPQHF

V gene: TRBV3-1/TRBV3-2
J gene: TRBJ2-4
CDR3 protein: CASSQLVTSGLPGGKNIQYF

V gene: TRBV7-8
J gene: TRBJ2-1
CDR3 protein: CASSASGSRAYNEQFF

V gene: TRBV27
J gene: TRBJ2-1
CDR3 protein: CASSLGGFNNEQFF

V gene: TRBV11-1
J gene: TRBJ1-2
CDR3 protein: CASSFRTEAGDYGYTF

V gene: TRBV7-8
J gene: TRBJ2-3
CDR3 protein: CASSLGVGFTDTQYF

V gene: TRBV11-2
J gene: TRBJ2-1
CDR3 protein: CASSWGSYVNNEQFF

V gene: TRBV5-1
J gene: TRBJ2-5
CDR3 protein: CASSLAGQGETQYF

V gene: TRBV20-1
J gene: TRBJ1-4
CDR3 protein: CSASRPTDEKLFF

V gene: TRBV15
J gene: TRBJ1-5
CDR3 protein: CATSRDSPGQGRNQPQHF

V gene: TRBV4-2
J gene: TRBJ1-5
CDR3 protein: CASSQDRGAGQPQHF

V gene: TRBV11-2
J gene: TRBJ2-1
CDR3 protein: CASSPSTGVQFF

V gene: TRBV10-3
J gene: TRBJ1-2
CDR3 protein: CAISEGAGSSANYGYTF

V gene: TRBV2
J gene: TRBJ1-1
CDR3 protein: CASSFHPSGGTEAFF

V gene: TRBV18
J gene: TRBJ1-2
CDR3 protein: CASSPRFEDGYTF

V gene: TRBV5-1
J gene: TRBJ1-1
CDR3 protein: CASSLVWGGTEAFF

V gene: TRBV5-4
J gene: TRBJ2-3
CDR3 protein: CASSSRDRTADTQYF

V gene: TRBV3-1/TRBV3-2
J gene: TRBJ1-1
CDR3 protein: CASSQSTPITEAFF

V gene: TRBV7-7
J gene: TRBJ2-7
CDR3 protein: CASSPGLAGEQYF

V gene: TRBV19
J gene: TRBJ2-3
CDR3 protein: CASSMTASGMRTDTQYF

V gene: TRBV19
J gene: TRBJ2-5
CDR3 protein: CASNRGLVEETQYF

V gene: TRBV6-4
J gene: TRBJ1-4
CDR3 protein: CASSATRPEKLFF

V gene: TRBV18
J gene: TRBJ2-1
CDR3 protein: CASSPQSGDNEQFF

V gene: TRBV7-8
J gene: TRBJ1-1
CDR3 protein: CASSSRQRNTEAFF

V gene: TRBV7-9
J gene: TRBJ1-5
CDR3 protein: CASSLGPYSNQPQHF

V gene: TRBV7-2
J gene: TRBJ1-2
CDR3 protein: CASNAGQGGYGYTF

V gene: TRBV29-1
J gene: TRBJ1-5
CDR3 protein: CSVRDNHNQPQHF

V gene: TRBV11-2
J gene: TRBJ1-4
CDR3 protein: CASSLKRGRTNEKLFF

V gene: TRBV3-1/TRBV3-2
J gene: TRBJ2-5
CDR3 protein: CASSQVAGAAETQYF

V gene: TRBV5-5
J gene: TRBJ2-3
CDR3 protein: CASSGGDVGVDTQYF

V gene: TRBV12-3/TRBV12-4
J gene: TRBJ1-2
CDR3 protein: CASSPDISAGYTF

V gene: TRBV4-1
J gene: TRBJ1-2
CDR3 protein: CASSQVSVGYGYTF

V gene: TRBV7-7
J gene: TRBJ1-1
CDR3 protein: CASTSGMNTEAFF

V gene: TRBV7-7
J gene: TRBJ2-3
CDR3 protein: CASSSRTSGCTDTQYF

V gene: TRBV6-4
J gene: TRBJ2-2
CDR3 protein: CASAKNRGAGELFF

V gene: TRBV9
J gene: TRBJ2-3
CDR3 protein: CASSVVLSGSSDTQYF